This T cell receptor (beta chain) was sequenced in a study of blood T cell repertoires in COVID-19. About the research overall: Material from acute and convalescent COVID-19 was sourced from the United States, Italy and Spain. The analysed material was cDNA or gDNA that came from T cells, B-cell-depleted T cells, or PBMCs.

V was shortened by 1 base and J by 5 bases, with 11 bases between the two germline ends. The CDR3 spans 14 residues. Germline values: CDR1 LGHNA, CDR2 YSLEER. As processed by the authors: Estimation of nucleated cell counts was performed using reference gene primer amplification. Profiling relied on immunoSEQ multiplex PCR, and the TCRdb table lists in-frame clones only, not all of them. That table is the source of V, J and clone size, and D and trimming were worked out from the DNA. The sample consists of a few hundred thousand clones, under 90% of them appearing once. This clone has a handful of counts.

Sequencing was performed on peripheral blood. The chain links TRBV4-3 to TRBJ1-2; D is unclear. The TCR comes from a woman aged 18-29 years with acute or convalescent COVID-19. The CDR3 is CASSQAPGSYGYTF. The DNA of the CDR3 is TGCGCCAGCAGCCAAGCCCCGGGGTCTTATGGCTACACCTTC.